This TCR beta chain was recorded in a study of T cell responses to AZD1222 COVID-19 vaccine. Study details: Investigators merged groups given second doses at roughly 4 or roughly 12 weeks.

Concerning this clone: Antigen unknown.

This CDR3 spans 16 amino acids. V lost 4 bases, J lost 0 bases, and 13 bases lay in between. Germline V gene lookup returns CDR1 MNHEY and CDR2 SVGAGI. Study observations and caveats: Of the AZD1222 recipients, only 5 or 6 were seropositive at baseline. In a largely white British group with more females than males, clonal diversity was possibly underestimated.

Repertoires were generated with immunoSEQ multiplex PCR, while TCRdb's copy carries only in-frame clones and drops some. The sample records approximately 90,000 clones, approximately 88% being singletons. The V gene is TRBV6-5, the J gene TRBJ1-3; D gene unclear. The starting material was peripheral blood, obtained on day 0 of AZD1222 vaccination. The sequence came from an adult in good health. The CDR3 DNA follows: TGTGCCAGCAGTTCCGGCGGGAGCAGCTCTGGAAACACCATATATTTT. It translates to CASSSGGSSSGNTIYF.